This T cell receptor (beta chain) was obtained from a study of cytomegalovirus exposure and HLA in healthy donors (dated by TCRdb to about 2017). Notes on the research overall: According to an earlier analysis of around 600 of the donors, 150 million to 200 million T cells yielded 117 million unique TCR beta sequences and about 300 Gb of sequence data. Donor age, sex, ethnicity and CMV serostatus were collected together with the repertoire data. Among the roughly 400 genotyped donors, around 81% belonged to the genetic ancestry cluster associated with self-reported Caucasian donors. Around 320 gigabases of sequencing data and 78 million or so unique TCR sequences were included in an early release covering 550 to 650 HLA-typed donors. Four or five DR-DQ haplotypes were handled as single units for association and clustering because linkage in the cohort was strong. Among 398 genotyped donors of the cohort, an average of approximately 220,000 unique TCR beta nucleotide sequences was sequenced per donor, of which roughly 18% were non-productive. Rather than using new phenotypic data, the later analysis identified candidate immune exposures from TCR beta sequences and from how often those sequences occurred across donors. Along with the approximately 600-subject first cohort, a separate validation cohort of over 90 different subjects was used. A later analysis re-analyzed previously published TCR beta repertoires from 666 donors and added high-resolution HLA genotyping to study TCR occurrence patterns. The study profiled the T cell repertoires of hundreds of subjects by immunosequencing and related them to cytomegalovirus serostatus. The number of typed donors differed by locus: roughly 620-640 for A, B, C, DRB1 and DQB1; 500 to 550 for DQA1; approximately 600 for DPA1; and about 450 for DPB1. The study aimed to test whether cataloging public T cell receptors could reveal signatures of past pathogen exposure. Genome-wide SNP genotypes for about three fifths of the 666 donors were used in a later genetic analysis, which treated that subset as a discovery cohort. To predict cytomegalovirus infection status, the study combined high-throughput TCR immunosequencing, statistical association of individual TCRs with disease status, and machine learning. HLA typing included class I and class II loci at four-digit resolution. An earlier analysis of several hundred of the donors used high-throughput TCR beta sequencing to judge whether each TCR beta V gene segment behaved as functional or pseudogenic. Every repertoire in the discovery cohort had been generated on one and the same sequencing platform.

Receptor amplification or capture employed the immunoSEQ multiplex PCR assay. The multiplex PCR relied on a mix of 60 forward primers for TCR Vbeta segments and 13 reverse primers for TCR Jbeta segments. The CDR3 region of rearranged TCR beta genes was amplified from genomic DNA by a multiplex PCR assay. The Illumina HiSeq System was used to sequence the amplified TCR beta libraries as 87-base-pair reads. In the paper's pipeline: A later analysis counted tens of millions of unique TCR beta chains across the 666 repertoires, and roughly 11 million of these chains were shared by at least two donors. To remove PCR and sequencing errors, raw reads were error-corrected and collapsed into unique sequences using a nearest-neighbor algorithm that merged closely related sequences. CDR3 sequences were aligned to IMGT reference sequences to assign V, D and J gene segments. For a sequence to be retained, a match of at least six nucleotides was required to both a V gene segment and a J gene segment. Rearrangements were called productive when the CDR3 lacked stop codons and stayed in frame with V and J; all others were non-productive. CDR3 was defined according to IMGT convention as the region running from the second conserved V-encoded cysteine to the conserved J-encoded phenylalanine. The earlier analysis of about 590 of the donors excluded sequences that lacked an unambiguous match to a single V gene segment. In an earlier analysis of around 600 of the donors, V segments were called functional above 56.7% productive rearrangements and were called segregating when the between-donor standard deviation exceeded 5%. A statistical classification framework was built for diagnosing cytomegalovirus status from the catalog of TCR beta chain sequences. A later analysis assigned V and J genes by comparing TCR nucleotide sequences with IMGT/GENE-DB human TR gene sequences. In a later analysis, CDR3 sequences and most-parsimonious VDJ recombination scenarios were assigned using the TCRdist pipeline. In a later analysis, each TCR beta chain was defined by its CDR3 amino acid sequence together with its V-gene family, and reads lacking a unique V-gene family were excluded. To address suspected cross-contamination and a sequencing artifact, a later analysis removed around 590 highly shared, low-generation-probability nucleotide sequences. A later analysis calculated a clonal expansion index for each public chain from normalized within-repertoire ranks of inferred template counts. Generation probabilities in a later analysis came from a VDJ recombination model fitted to out-of-frame rearrangements, and those results were checked against IGoR. In a later analysis, hypergeometric tests were used to score TCR-TCR, TCR-HLA and TCR-CMV co-occurrence, with a repertoire-size bias correction applied to TCR pairs. A later analysis estimated false discovery rates by permuting HLA or CMV assignments 20 times. A later analysis grouped co-occurring TCRs with DBSCAN, adding TCRdist sequence similarity when clustering within HLA-allele-positive subsets. Repertoires with fewer than 30,000 or more than 120,000 public chains, plus five repertoires with anomalous nucleotide sharing, were excluded from co-occurrence clustering. Imported from immuneACCESS, the table was reduced by TCRdb to in-frame sequences with V and J called. These copies leave out some clones; in studies compared against another copy, an unresolved V gene accounts for under half, and the cause of the remainder is not known. V and J calls and clone size are those listed in that table; D and trimming were worked out from the DNA. The sample data list around 120,000 clones, and around 79% of these were observed just once. Clones ranked in the top ten supply less than 4.5% of the sample.

On this clone itself: Its antigen target is currently unknown. No base-level quality is on record; no much larger clone is a single base apart.

The cohort was made up of about 670 healthy bone marrow donors. At the time of sampling, every cohort member was nominally healthy, though immune exposures that went unrecorded were likely present. The donor tested CMV seronegative, placing the donor among the 352 seronegative members of the cohort. A peripheral blood sample was collected from each donor, and TCR beta sequencing was performed on peripheral blood mononuclear cells. The Qiagen DNeasy Blood Extraction Kit was used to extract genomic DNA from the blood cell samples. The paper as a whole reports these results and caveats: When HLA alleles, especially DR and DQ, strongly co-occurred, TCR associations were difficult to assign to individual alleles. A few of the identified cytomegalovirus-associated TCR beta chains were confirmed in vitro to be specific for cytomegalovirus antigens. In a later analysis, HLA-associated TCR beta chains were found to be more clonally expanded and to have lower generation probabilities than equally common non-associated chains. The 87-base-pair reads could not distinguish some IMGT-functional V segments, including TRBV6-2 and TRBV6-3, so those segments were excluded. The authors suggested that the approach could potentially be generalized to other disease states and immunological phenotypes. The classifier was reported to diagnose cytomegalovirus status with high specificity and sensitivity in both the original and validation cohorts. Presence/absence analyses assumed roughly uniform sequencing depth across donors, an assumption that may not hold. A cluster of highly shared sequence variants was judged likely to represent a technical artifact of the sequencing pipeline. Correlated functional status among segregating V segments might reflect linkage disequilibrium, but an unknown experimental factor could not be ruled out. In a later genetic analysis, a missense DCLRE1C variant was associated with V-gene and J-gene trimming of TCR beta chains, and the association was replicated in an independent cohort. A total of 150 to 200 TCR beta chains were listed by the study as associated with cytomegalovirus. Because counts were too low, roughly 18 rarely observed V segments, including chromosome 9 orphons, were left out of the earlier analysis of a few hundred of the donors. In an earlier analysis of fewer than 750 of the donors, most TCR beta V segments were observed in productive rearrangements about 90% or about 30% of the time, broadly matching IMGT annotations. A later analysis associated 16,951 TCR beta sequences with specific HLA alleles at a false discovery rate of 0.05. In a later analysis, the rate of TCR association differed among HLA loci, with DRB1 alleles having the most associated TCRs and HLA-C alleles having the fewest. Because some donors lacked HLA typing at each locus, the association tests relied only on the typed subset. In a later analysis, several top co-occurrence clusters were reported to appear linked to parvovirus B19, influenza, CMV and Epstein-Barr virus. The only immune exposure information available for the cohort was CMV serostatus. The cohort was sequenced for TCR beta chains only, and without alpha or paired-chain data the features that could be detected were limited. A further reported finding was that TCR beta sequences accurately predicted the HLA-A and HLA-B alleles for most subjects in the first cohort. In a later genetic analysis, fewer N-insertions in productive TCRs were reported among donors in an Asian-associated ancestry cluster than the roughly 700-donor mean. Most TCR sequences were seen in very few donors, while some public TCRs were found in many individuals. In a later analysis, most CMV-associated TCR beta chains were found to appear HLA-restricted, with HLA associations seemingly driven largely by CMV exposure.

Reading the germline V gene gives CDR1 SGHTA and CDR2 FQGNSA. The CDR3 spans 15 residues, from the cysteine through the phenylalanine. The read is trimmed to its CDR3 DNA, 45 bases read in frame from base 1. The V end loses 1 base and the J end loses 2 bases, and a stretch of 11 bases separates them. Material for sequencing was PBMCs. The chain is assembled from TRBV7-2 and TRBJ1-2; the D gene is unclear. This TCR was sampled from a woman aged 40 to 50 in good health and CMV-seronegative. In nucleotides, the sequence is TGTGCCAGCAGCTTAGATTACGGGAGCAACTATGGCTACACCTTC. Translation gives CASSLDYGSNYGYTF.